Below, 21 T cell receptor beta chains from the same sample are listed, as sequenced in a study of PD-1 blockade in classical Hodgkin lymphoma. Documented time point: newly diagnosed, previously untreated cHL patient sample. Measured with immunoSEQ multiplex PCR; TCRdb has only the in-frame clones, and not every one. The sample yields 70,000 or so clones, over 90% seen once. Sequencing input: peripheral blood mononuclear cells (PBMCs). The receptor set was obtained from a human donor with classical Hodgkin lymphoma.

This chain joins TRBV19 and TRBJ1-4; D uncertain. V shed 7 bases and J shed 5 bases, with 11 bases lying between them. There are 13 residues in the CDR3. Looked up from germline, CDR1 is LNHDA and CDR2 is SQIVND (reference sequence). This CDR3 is CASTPNRNEKLFF. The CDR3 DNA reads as TGTGCCAGTACCCCGAACAGAAATGAAAAACTGTTTTTT.

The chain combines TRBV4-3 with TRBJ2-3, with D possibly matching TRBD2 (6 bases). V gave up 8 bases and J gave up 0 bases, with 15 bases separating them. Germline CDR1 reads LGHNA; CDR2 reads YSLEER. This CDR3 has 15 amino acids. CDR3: CASDASGQSTDTQYF. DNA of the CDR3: TGCGCCAGCGACGCGAGCGGGCAGAGCACAGATACGCAGTATTTT.

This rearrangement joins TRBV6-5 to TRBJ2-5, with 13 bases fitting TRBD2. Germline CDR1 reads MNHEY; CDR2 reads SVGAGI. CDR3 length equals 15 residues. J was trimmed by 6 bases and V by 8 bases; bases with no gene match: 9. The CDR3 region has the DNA TGTGCCAGCGCCTCGGGACTAGCGGGGAGAAAGACCCAGTACTTC. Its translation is CASASGLAGRKTQYF.

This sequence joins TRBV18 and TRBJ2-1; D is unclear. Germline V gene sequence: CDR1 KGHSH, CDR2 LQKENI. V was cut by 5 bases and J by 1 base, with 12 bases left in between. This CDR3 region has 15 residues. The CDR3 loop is CASSSILSSYNEQFF. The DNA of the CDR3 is TGTGCCAGCTCATCAATCCTATCGTCCTACAATGAGCAGTTCTTC.

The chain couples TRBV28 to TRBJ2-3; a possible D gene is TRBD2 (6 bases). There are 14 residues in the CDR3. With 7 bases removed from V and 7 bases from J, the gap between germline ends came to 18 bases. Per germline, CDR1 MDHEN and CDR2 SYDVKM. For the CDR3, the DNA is TGTGCCAGCACGACGGCCAGGAGGGAAAATACGCAGTATTTT. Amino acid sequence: CASTTARRENTQYF.

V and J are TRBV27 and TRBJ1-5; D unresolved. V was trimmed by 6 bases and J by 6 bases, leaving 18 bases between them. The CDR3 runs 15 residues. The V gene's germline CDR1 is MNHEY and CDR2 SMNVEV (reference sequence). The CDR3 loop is CASRPTGREGQPQHF. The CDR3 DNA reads TGTGCCAGCAGGCCCACGGGGAGGGAGGGTCAGCCCCAGCATTTT.

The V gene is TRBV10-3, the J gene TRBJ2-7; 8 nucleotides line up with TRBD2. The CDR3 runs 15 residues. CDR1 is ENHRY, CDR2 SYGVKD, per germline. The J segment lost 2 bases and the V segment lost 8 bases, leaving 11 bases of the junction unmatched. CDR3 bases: TGTGCCATCCGGTTCTCTAGCGGGTTAACCTACGAGCAGTACTTC. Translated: CAIRFSSGLTYEQYF.

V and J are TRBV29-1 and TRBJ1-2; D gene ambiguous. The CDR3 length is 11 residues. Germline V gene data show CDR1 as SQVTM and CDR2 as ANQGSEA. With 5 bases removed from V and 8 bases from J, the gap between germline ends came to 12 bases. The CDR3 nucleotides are TGCAGCGTTAGTTTAGCGGAGGGCTACACCTTC. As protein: CSVSLAEGYTF.

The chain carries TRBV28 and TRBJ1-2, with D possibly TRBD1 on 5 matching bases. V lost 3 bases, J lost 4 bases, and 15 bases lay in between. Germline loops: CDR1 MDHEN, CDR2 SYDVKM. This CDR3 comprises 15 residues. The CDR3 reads CASSFSQGGGYGYTF. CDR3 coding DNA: TGTGCCAGCAGTTTTTCCCAGGGAGGAGGCTATGGCTACACCTTC.

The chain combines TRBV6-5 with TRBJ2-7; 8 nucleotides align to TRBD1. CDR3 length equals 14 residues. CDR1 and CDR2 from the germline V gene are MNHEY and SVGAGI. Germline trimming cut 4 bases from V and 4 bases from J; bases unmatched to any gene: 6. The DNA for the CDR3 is TGTGCCAGCAGTTGGGGACAGGAGTCATACGAGCAGTACTTC. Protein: CASSWGQESYEQYF.

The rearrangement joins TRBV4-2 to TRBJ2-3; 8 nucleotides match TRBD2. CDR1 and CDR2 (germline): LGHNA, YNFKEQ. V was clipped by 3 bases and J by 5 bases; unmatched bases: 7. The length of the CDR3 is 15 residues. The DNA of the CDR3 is TGTGCCAGCAGCCAGGGGACTAGGAGTCAAGATACGCAGTATTTT. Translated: CASSQGTRSQDTQYF.

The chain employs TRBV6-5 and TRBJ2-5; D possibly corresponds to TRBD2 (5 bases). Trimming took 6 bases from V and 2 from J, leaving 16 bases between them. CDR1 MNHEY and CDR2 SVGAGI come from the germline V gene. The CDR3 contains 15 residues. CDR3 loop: CASSPSLGGQETQYF. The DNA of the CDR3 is TGTGCCAGCAGCCCGAGCTTAGGAGGACAAGAGACCCAGTACTTC.

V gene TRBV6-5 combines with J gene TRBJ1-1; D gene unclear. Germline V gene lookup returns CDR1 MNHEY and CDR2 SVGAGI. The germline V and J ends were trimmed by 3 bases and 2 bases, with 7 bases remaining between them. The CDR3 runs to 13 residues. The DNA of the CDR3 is TGTGCCAGCAGTTATGACGGCAACACTGAAGCTTTCTTT. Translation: CASSYDGNTEAFF.

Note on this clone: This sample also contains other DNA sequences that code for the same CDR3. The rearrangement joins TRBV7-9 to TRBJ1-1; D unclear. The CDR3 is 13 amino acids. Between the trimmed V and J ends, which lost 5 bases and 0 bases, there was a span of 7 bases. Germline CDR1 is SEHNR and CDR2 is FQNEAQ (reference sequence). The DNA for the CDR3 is TGTGCCAGCAGCCTAGACATGAACACTGAAGCTTTCTTT. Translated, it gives CASSLDMNTEAFF. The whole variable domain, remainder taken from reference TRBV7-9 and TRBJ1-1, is DTGVSQNPRHKITKRGQNVTFRCDPISEHNRLYWYRQTLGQGPEFLTYFQNEAQLEKSRLLSDRFSAERPKGSFSTLEIQRTEQGDSAMYLCASSLDMNTEAFFGQGTRLTVV.

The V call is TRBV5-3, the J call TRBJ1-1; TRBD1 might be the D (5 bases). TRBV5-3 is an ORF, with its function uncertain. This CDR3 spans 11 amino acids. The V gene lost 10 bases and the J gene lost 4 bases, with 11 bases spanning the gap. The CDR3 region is CASRGGTEAFF. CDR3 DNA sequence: TGTGCCTCACGGGGGGGCACTGAAGCTTTCTTT.

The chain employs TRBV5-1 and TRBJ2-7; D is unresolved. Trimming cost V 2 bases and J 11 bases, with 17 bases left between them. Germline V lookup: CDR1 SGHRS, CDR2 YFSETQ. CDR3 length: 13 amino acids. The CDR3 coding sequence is TGCGCCAGCAGCTTTGGTAGAGGTGGAAAGGAGTACTTC. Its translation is CASSFGRGGKEYF.

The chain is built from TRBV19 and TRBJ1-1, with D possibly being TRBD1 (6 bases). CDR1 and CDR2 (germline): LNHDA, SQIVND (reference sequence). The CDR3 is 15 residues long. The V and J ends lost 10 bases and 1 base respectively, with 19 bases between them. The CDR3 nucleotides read TGTGCCACTATTGCAGGGGCAAAGGGGAACACTGAAGCTTTCTTT. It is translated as CATIAGAKGNTEAFF.

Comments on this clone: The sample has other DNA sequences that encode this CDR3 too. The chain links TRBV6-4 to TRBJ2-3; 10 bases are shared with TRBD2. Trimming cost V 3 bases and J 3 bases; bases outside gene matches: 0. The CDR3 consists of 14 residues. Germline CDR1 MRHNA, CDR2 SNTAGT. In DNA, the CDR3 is TGTGCCAGCAGTGAAGCGGGGGGGACAGATACGCAGTATTTT. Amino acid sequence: CASSEAGGTDTQYF.

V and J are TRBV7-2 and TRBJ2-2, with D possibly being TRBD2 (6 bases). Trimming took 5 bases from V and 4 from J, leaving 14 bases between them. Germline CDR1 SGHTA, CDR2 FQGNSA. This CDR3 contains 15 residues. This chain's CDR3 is CASSHRDWGTGELFF. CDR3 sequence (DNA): TGTGCCAGCAGCCACCGGGACTGGGGCACCGGGGAGCTGTTTTTT.

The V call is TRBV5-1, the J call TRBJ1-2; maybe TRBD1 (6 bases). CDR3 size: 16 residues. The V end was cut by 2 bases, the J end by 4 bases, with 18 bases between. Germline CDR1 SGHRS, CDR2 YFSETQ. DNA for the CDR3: TGCGCCAGCAGCTTTACAGGGACCCCCGATCGCTATGGCTACACCTTC. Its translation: CASSFTGTPDRYGYTF.

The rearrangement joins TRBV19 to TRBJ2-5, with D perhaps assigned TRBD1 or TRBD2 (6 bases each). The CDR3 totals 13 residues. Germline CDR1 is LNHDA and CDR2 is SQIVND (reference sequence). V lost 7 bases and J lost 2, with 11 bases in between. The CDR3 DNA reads TGTGCCAGTACTACGGGGGCACAAGAGACCCAGTACTTC. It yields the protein CASTTGAQETQYF.